This TCR beta chain was recorded in a study of response to subunit inactivated influenza vaccine. General study findings and limits: T cells newly recruited by each seasonal influenza vaccination are few, the authors suggested.

MiXCR was run by TCRdb on the RT-PCR reads, yielding one entry per CDR3 protein. The data hold about 650,000 distinct CDR3 sequences, with approximately 14% observed a single time. As regards this clonotype: Its antigen is unidentified.

Germline assignment: CDR1 SGHRS and CDR2 YFSETQ. The CDR3 extends over 18 amino acids. V shed 0 bases, J shed 1 base, and the junction held 2 bases outside the gene matches. The TCR comes from a man aged 50 to 59 who received an inactivated influenza vaccine. The input for sequencing was PBMCs from blood, taken around 15 days before vaccination. This chain uses TRBV5-1 with TRBJ2-3; TRBD2 aligns across 16 bases. CDR3 in amino acids: CASSLAGLAGGRTDTQYF. The DNA of the CDR3 is TGCGCCAGCAGCTTGGCGGGACTAGCGGGGGGGCGCACAGATACGCAGTATTTT.